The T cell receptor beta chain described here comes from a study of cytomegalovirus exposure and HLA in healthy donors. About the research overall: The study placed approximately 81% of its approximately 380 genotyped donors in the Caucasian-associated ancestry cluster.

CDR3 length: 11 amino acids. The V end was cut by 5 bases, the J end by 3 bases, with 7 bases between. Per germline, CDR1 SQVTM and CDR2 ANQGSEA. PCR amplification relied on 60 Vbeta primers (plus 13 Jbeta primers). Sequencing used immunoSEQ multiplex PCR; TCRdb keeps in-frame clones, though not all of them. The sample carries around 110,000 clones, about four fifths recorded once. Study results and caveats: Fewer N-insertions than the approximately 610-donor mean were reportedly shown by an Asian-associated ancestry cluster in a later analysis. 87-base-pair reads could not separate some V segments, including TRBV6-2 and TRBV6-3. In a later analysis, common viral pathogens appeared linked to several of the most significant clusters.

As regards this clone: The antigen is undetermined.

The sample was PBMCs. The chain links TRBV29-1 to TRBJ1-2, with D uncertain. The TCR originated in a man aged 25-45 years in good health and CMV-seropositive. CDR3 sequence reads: CSVSEDYGYTF. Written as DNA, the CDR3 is TGCAGCGTTAGTGAGGACTATGGCTACACCTTC.